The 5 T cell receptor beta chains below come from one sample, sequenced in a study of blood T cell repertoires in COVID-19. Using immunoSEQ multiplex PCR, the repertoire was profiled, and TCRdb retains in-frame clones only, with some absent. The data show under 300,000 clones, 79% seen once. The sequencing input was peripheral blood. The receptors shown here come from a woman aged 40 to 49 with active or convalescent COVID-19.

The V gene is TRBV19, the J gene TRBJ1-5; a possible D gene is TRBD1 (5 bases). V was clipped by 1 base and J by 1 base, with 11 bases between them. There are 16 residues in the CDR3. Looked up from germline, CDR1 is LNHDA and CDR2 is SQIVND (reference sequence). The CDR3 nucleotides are TGTGCCAGTAGTATAGGGGAAGGGGAAAGCAATCAGCCCCAGCATTTT. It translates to CASSIGEGESNQPQHF.

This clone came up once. This CDR3 is CASSLRVVTGGEKLFF. In nucleotides, the CDR3 is TGCGCCAGCAGCTTGAGGGTGGTTACAGGGGGAGAAAAACTGTTTTTT. The chain is built from TRBV5-1 and TRBJ1-4, with 8 bases matching TRBD1. CDR3 size: 16 residues. V lost 1 base and J lost 8; bases outside the gene matches: 10. CDR1 and CDR2 (germline): SGHRS, YFSETQ.

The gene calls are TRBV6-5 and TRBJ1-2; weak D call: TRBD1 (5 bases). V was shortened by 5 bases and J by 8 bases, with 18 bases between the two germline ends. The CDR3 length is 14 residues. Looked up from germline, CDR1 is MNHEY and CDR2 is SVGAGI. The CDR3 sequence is CASSLPRGDGGYTF. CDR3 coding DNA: TGTGCCAGCAGTCTTCCTCGGGGGGATGGGGGCTACACCTTC.

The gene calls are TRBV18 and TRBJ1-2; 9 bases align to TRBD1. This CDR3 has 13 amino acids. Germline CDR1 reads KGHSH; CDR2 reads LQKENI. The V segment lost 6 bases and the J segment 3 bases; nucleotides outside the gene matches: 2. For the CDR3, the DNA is TGTGCCAGCTCGGGACAGGGTTACTATGGCTACACCTTC. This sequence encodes CASSGQGYYGYTF.

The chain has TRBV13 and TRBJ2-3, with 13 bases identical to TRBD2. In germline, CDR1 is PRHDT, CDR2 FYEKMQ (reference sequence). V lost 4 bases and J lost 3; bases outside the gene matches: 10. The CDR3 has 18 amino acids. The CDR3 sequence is CASSSMTSGGLSTDTQYF. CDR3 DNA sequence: TGTGCCAGCAGCTCCATGACTAGCGGGGGGCTCTCGACAGATACGCAGTATTTT.